This T cell receptor (beta chain) is drawn from a study of blood T cell repertoires in COVID-19. The wider study: The United States, Italy and Spain supplied acute and convalescent COVID-19 samples.

Clones were sequenced by immunoSEQ multiplex PCR, and TCRdb holds only the in-frame ones, with some missing. The repertoire holds some 120,000 clones, with around nine tenths as singletons. V lost 2 bases and J lost 5; bases outside the gene matches: 12. The CDR3 runs 17 residues. Germline V gene lookup returns CDR1 ENHRY and CDR2 SYGVKD. Material: peripheral blood. V is TRBV10-3 and J is TRBJ2-5; 9 bases line up with TRBD2. This sequence was found in a man aged 50 to 59 with active COVID-19. The CDR3 coding sequence is TGTGCCATCAGTGAGCCGGGGCTAGCGGGAAGGAAGGAGACCCAGTACTTC. It codes for CAISEPGLAGRKETQYF.